These T cell receptor beta chains were read from a single sample in a study of metastatic and nonmetastatic thyroid tumors. TCRdb reprocessed the PCR reads via MiXCR. The top ten hold 20% to 25% of the sample, which has about 64,000 clones, approximately 4.1% seen once. Sequenced material: blood. Receptor source: a female donor with papillary thyroid cancer or a benign thyroid nodule (not recorded which). Some clones in this sample may be carry-over from other donors' samples. Both conserved end residues are part of each CDR3. The D gene is left open where the match is weak. A clone size is listed for some rows: how often the clone was seen (once, few, many), or a class if it is expanded.

TRBD2 TRBJ2-7 many TRBV6-1 CASSEARLAVISSYEQYF TGTGCCAGCAGTGAAGCGCGTCTAGCGGTTATCAGCTCCTACGAGCAGTACTTC
TRBD2 TRBJ2-1 many TRBV6-8 CASSRGTNIVGTSGGSTYNEQFF TGTGCCAGCAGCCGCGGGACTAACATTGTGGGGACTAGCGGGGGGTCGACTTACAATGAGCAGTTCTTC
- TRBJ1-2 many TRBV15 CATSRDRGWDYGYTF TGTGCCACCAGCAGAGATCGGGGATGGGACTATGGCTACACCTTC
TRBD1 TRBJ2-1 many TRBV11-1 CASSMDRGVWGSDEQFF TGTGCCAGCAGCATGGACAGGGGAGTGTGGGGTTCGGATGAGCAGTTCTTC
- TRBJ1-5 many TRBV6-1 CASSGQQGAANQPQHF TGTGCCAGCAGTGGGCAACAGGGAGCCGCCAATCAGCCCCAGCATTTT
- TRBJ2-7 few TRBV5-8 CASSPLRRSPSGYEQYF TGTGCCAGCAGCCCCCTTCGGAGGAGCCCATCAGGGTACGAGCAGTACTTC
- TRBJ2-5 - TRBV3-1 CASSQSLRVETQYF TGTGCCAGCAGCCAGTCTTTAAGGGTGGAGACCCAGTACTTC
- TRBJ2-5 - TRBV24-1 CVTSEFDHRGGETQYF TGTGTCACCAGTGAGTTCGACCATAGGGGGGGGGAGACCCAGTACTTC
- TRBJ2-5 many TRBV6-1 CASGLGVGASSETQYF TGTGCCAGCGGTCTGGGTGTGGGGGCCTCATCAGAGACCCAGTACTTC
- TRBJ2-3 - TRBV5-1 CASSHWQVTDTQYF TGCGCCAGCAGCCATTGGCAGGTCACAGATACGCAGTATTTT
- TRBJ1-4 - TRBV6-1 CASRLRVGGNEKLFF TGTGCCAGCAGGCTCAGGGTCGGGGGTAATGAAAAACTGTTTTTT
- TRBJ1-1 - TRBV19 CASQDGPEAFF TGTGCCAGCCAGGACGGACCTGAAGCTTTCTTT
TRBD2 TRBJ2-7 many TRBV5-6 CASSLKKGRARYEQYF TGTGCCAGCAGCTTGAAAAAGGGGAGGGCTCGCTACGAGCAGTACTTC
- TRBJ2-7 - TRBV6-1 CANSPWGTTYEQYF TGTGCCAACAGTCCCTGGGGGACAACCTACGAGCAATACTTC
- TRBJ2-7 many TRBV20-1 CSATGITDEQYF TGCAGTGCTACGGGAATAACTGACGAGCAGTACTTC
TRBD2 TRBJ2-1 many TRBV24-1 CATSDATSGIVNEQFF TGTGCCACCAGTGATGCAACTAGCGGGATAGTAAATGAGCAGTTCTTC
- TRBJ2-7 few TRBV20-1 CSASPTVRTYEQYF TGCAGTGCTTCTCCGACAGTCCGTACCTACGAGCAGTACTTC
TRBD1 TRBJ1-1 many TRBV5-1 CATSRGTGGTEAFF TGCGCCACCTCGAGGGGGACAGGGGGCACTGAAGCTTTCTTT
TRBD1 TRBJ2-2 - TRBV12-3/TRBV12-4 CASSADRAWELFF TGTGCCAGCAGTGCGGACAGGGCCTGGGAGCTGTTTTTT
- TRBJ2-2 many TRBV7-3 CASSPQSTGKVANTGELFF TGTGCCAGCAGCCCCCAATCCACAGGGAAGGTCGCGAACACCGGGGAGCTGTTTTTT
- TRBJ2-7 few TRBV7-2 CASSPSVQNYEQYF TGTGCCAGCAGCCCATCGGTACAAAACTACGAGCAGTACTTC
TRBD1 TRBJ1-5 many TRBV6-1 CASRQGYSNQPQHF TGTGCCAGCAGACAGGGGTATAGCAATCAGCCCCAGCATTTT
- TRBJ2-1 - TRBV20-1 CSARYQGNKYNEQFF TGCAGCGCTAGGTACCAGGGGAACAAATACAATGAGCAGTTCTTC
- TRBJ1-3 many TRBV6-1 CASRRPPGNTIYF TGTGCCAGCAGACGGCCTCCTGGAAACACCATATATTTT
TRBD2 TRBJ2-7 few TRBV19 CASSASLAGTSGRDAYEQYF TGTGCCAGTAGTGCATCCCTCGCCGGGACTAGCGGGAGGGACGCCTACGAGCAGTACTTC
TRBD2 TRBJ2-7 - TRBV4-1 CASSLSGTYYEQYF TGCGCCAGCAGCCTTAGCGGGACTTACTACGAGCAGTACTTC
TRBD1 TRBJ1-5 few TRBV28 CASKPGGTGGPHQHF TGTGCCAGCAAACCCGGGGGGACAGGGGGCCCCCACCAGCATTTT
- TRBJ1-3 - TRBV11-3 CASSIARSSANTRYF TGTGCCAGCAGCATAGCACGGAGCTCTGCAAACACCAGATATTTT
- TRBJ2-1 - TRBV5-1 CASSLVGTTYNEQFF TGCGCCAGCAGCTTGGTCGGTACTACCTACAATGAGCAGTTCTTC
- TRBJ1-2 many TRBV11-2 CASSLLGANYGYTF TGTGCCAGCAGCTTACTAGGGGCTAACTATGGCTACACCTTC
- TRBJ1-1 - TRBV12-5 CASGLVLGQNTEAFF TGTGCTAGTGGTTTGGTATTGGGCCAGAACACTGAAGCTTTCTTT